These 15 T cell receptor beta chains were all obtained from the same sample, sequenced in a study of blood T cell repertoires in COVID-19. Clones were read by immunoSEQ multiplex PCR, and TCRdb kept only the in-frame ones, dropping some. The table has about 14,000 clones, around 74% seen once. Sequences were obtained from peripheral blood. These receptors came from a woman of 80 years or more with acute or convalescent COVID-19.

The chain has TRBV2 and TRBJ2-5, with a possible D match to TRBD1 (6 bases). CDR3 length: 13 amino acids. Germline V gene data show CDR1 as SNHLY and CDR2 as FYNNEI. Trimming shortened V by 2 bases and J by 7 bases, and 11 bases separated the two germline ends. The CDR3 region has the DNA TGTGCCAGCAGTGAATCAGGGGTGGGGACCCAGTACTTC. Protein: CASSESGVGTQYF.

The CDR3 DNA follows: TGTGCCAGCAGCTTAGAAGGGACAGGCTTCACTGAAGCTTTCTTT. Protein product: CASSLEGTGFTEAFF. J is TRBJ1-1 and V is TRBV7-2, with TRBD1 identical over 8 bases. Germline V lookup: CDR1 SGHTA, CDR2 FQGNSA. The CDR3 contains 15 residues. Trimming cost V 1 base and J 4 bases; bases outside gene matches: 5.

The CDR3, as DNA: TGTGCTAGTGGTACCGGGACTAGCGGGGTTGGGGAGACCCAGTACTTC. Its protein product is CASGTGTSGVGETQYF. This chain connects TRBV12-5 to TRBJ2-5, with 13 bases identical to TRBD2. Trimming removed 5 bases from V and 5 bases from J; junction bases left unmatched: 8. CDR1 is LGHNT and CDR2 is FRNRAP in the germline V gene. This CDR3 is built from 16 residues.

This clone was seen only once. The gene calls are TRBV5-6 and TRBJ1-5, with no clear D. Germline CDR1 SGHDT, CDR2 YYEEEE. Trimming left V 0 bases short and J 0 bases short, with 10 bases between. CDR3 length: 16 amino acids. CDR3 loop: CASSLAGVLSNQPQHF. The CDR3, as DNA: TGTGCCAGCAGCTTGGCCGGAGTACTTAGCAATCAGCCCCAGCATTTT.

This clone was picked up a small number of times. The V and J genes are TRBV7-2 and TRBJ2-2, with 8 bases identical to TRBD1. Germline CDR1 is SGHTA and CDR2 is FQGNSA. The CDR3 spans 17 residues. The J segment lost 5 bases and the V segment lost 5 bases, leaving 13 bases of the junction unmatched. CDR3 nucleotide sequence: TGTGCCAGCAGCGCCATCCCCCCTGGACAGGGTACCGGGGAGCTGTTTTTT. Translating gives CASSAIPPGQGTGELFF. Using reference TRBV7-2 and TRBJ2-2 for the parts outside the CDR3, the full variable domain is GAGVSQSPSNKVTEKGKDVELRCDPISGHTALYWYRQSLGQGLEFLIYFQGNSAPDKSGLPSDRFSAERTGGSVSTLTIQRTQQEDSAVYLCASSAIPPGQGTGELFFGEGSRLTVL.

This clone was found once. This chain joins TRBV11-2 and TRBJ2-7; the match to TRBD1 covers 8 bases. CDR3 size: 13 residues. The junction had 3 bases not matched to a gene; V was cut back by 6 bases and J by 2 bases. The germline V gene has CDR1 SGHAT and CDR2 FQNNGV. Here the CDR3 reads CASRPGQAYEQYF. The CDR3 region has the DNA TGTGCCAGCAGACCGGGACAGGCCTACGAGCAGTACTTC.

The J gene is TRBJ1-1, the V gene TRBV30, with TRBD1 matching over 7 bases. Germline CDR1 and CDR2: GTSNPN and SVGIG (reference sequence). J gave up 0 bases and V 3 bases, and 7 bases lay outside the gene matches. The CDR3 extends over 15 amino acids. This CDR3 is CAWSRTGPVNTEAFF. The CDR3 DNA reads TGTGCCTGGAGCCGGACAGGCCCCGTGAACACTGAAGCTTTCTTT.

CDR3 residues: CASKARQGANGYTF. The CDR3 DNA follows: TGTGCCAGCAAGGCAAGGCAGGGGGCGAATGGCTACACCTTC. The genes are TRBV6-1 and TRBJ1-2; 8 bases fit TRBD1. The CDR3 is 14 amino acids. After removal of 7 bases from V and 6 bases from J, the junction contained 10 bases not matched to a gene. CDR1 is MNHNS and CDR2 is SASEGT in the germline V gene.

This clone was seen just once. The chain has TRBV10-1 and TRBJ2-3; 7 nucleotides agree with TRBD2. The CDR3 runs to 15 residues. V lost 6 bases to trimming and J lost 2 bases; unmatched junction nucleotides: 8. Germline V gene data show CDR1 as WNHNN and CDR2 as SYGVQD (reference sequence). Here the CDR3 reads CASRGSGDPTDTQYF. CDR3 coding DNA: TGCGCCAGCAGGGGGAGCGGGGACCCCACAGATACGCAGTATTTT.

This chain joins TRBV6-2 or TRBV6-3 and TRBJ1-5; D is perhaps TRBD1 (5 bases). CDR1 and CDR2 from the germline V gene are MNHEY and SVGEGT. V lost 2 bases and J lost 5, with 16 bases in between. CDR3 size: 16 residues. The CDR3 protein is CASSYPARAGDQPQHF. The CDR3 DNA is TGTGCCAGCAGTTACCCGGCGAGGGCGGGGGATCAGCCCCAGCATTTT.

J is TRBJ2-2 and V is TRBV18; D is unclear. This CDR3 comprises 14 residues. V was pared by 2 bases and J by 1 base, with 5 bases between. Per germline, CDR1 KGHSH and CDR2 LQKENI. Here the CDR3 reads CASSPYRNTGELFF. Here the CDR3 DNA reads TGTGCCAGCTCACCATACAGGAACACCGGGGAGCTGTTTTTT.

The chain couples TRBV12-3 or TRBV12-4 to TRBJ2-7; 7 bases are a match to TRBD2. The trim removed 5 bases at V and 4 bases at J, leaving 2 bases unmatched. CDR3 length: 12 residues. This CDR3 reads CASSPGGYEQYF. DNA of the CDR3: TGTGCCAGCAGTCCCGGGGGGTACGAGCAGTACTTC.

J is TRBJ1-5 and V is TRBV28; D unresolved. The CDR3 contains 14 residues. V shed 3 bases and J shed 0 bases, with 6 bases lying between them. Looked up from germline, CDR1 is MDHEN and CDR2 is SYDVKM. CDR3 coding DNA: TGTGCCAGCAGTTTCCTTTATAGCAATCAGCCCCAGCATTTT. Amino acids: CASSFLYSNQPQHF.

CDR3: CASSYQVTEAFF. In DNA form, the CDR3 reads TGTGCCAGCAGTTACCAGGTAACTGAAGCTTTCTTT. The chain joins TRBV6-2 or TRBV6-3 to TRBJ1-1; D call uncertain. Germline CDR1 reads MNHEY; CDR2 reads SVGEGT. This CDR3 has 12 amino acids. V was clipped by 2 bases and J by 5 bases, with 6 bases between them.

The J gene is TRBJ1-2, the V gene TRBV6-5; 8 nucleotides agree with TRBD1. The V gene end was trimmed by 7 bases and the J gene end by 0 bases; junction bases not matched to a gene: 4. The CDR3 covers 14 residues. CDR1 and CDR2 (germline): MNHEY, SVGAGI. The CDR3 region is CASTGTGANYGYTF. The CDR3 nucleotides read TGTGCCAGCACCGGGACAGGCGCTAACTATGGCTACACCTTC.